Described below is a single T cell receptor beta chain sequence and its context. Its antigen is still unknown. Time point specified: persistent/refractory GD, antithyroid drugs over 5 years with positive TRAb. Making the TCR library involved RNA that had been extracted from PBMCs. This sample is part of a study of regulatory T cells in long-lasting Graves disease. The study's findings and limits: Samples came from peripheral blood alone, without thyroid tissue. The persistent group shared around 3,000 public clonotypes, more than the approximately 930 shared by new patients.

Sequencing libraries for TCR beta were prepared with iRepertoire HTBI primers and Arm-PCR of CDR3 regions. Each CDR3 protein gets one entry after TCRdb re-called the multiplex PCR reads with MiXCR. The sample records 400,000 or so distinct CDR3 sequences, 23% being singletons. This sample comprised peripheral blood mononuclear cells (PBMCs), obtained when the disease was refractory, from a patient treated with antithyroid drugs. The clonotype was recovered from a female donor with Graves disease.

The CDR3 DNA reads TGTGCCAGCGGGCGGGGGGCGCAATATCGCGGCGAGCAGTACTTC. Its protein product is CASGRGAQYRGEQYF. The chain has TRBV6-2 or TRBV6-3 and TRBJ2-7; the match to TRBD2 covers 8 bases. Looked up from germline, CDR1 is MNHEY and CDR2 is SVGEGT. CDR3 length: 15 residues. The V segment lost 8 bases and the J segment 6 bases; nucleotides outside the gene matches: 15.